This T cell receptor (beta chain) was identified in a study of technical replicates of blood from several donors. Assay: immunoSEQ multiplex PCR; the TCRdb copy retains only in-frame clones and omits some. The table records 8,000 to 10,000 clones, around 91% of them present only once. The CDR3 consists of 15 residues. The V and J ends lost 5 bases and 5 bases, in that order; junction bases with no gene match: 7. The V gene's germline CDR1 is MDHEN and CDR2 SYDVKM. The receptor comes from a human donor in good health. The sequenced sample was PBMCs. The rearrangement uses TRBV28 and TRBJ2-2; 8 bases match TRBD1. CDR3 nucleotide sequence: TGTGCCAGCAGTGCCCGGACAGGGTGGACCGGGGAGCTGTTTTTT. Its translation is CASSARTGWTGELFF.